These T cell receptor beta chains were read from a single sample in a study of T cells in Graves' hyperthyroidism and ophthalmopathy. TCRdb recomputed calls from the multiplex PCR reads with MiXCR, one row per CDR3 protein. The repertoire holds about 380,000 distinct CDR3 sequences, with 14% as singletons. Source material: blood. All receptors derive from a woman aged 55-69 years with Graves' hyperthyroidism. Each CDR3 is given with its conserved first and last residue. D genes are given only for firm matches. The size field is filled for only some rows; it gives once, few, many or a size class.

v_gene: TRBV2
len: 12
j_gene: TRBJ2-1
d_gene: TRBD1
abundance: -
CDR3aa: CASSELGDREGF
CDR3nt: TGTGCCAGCAGCGAATTAGGGGACAGGGAAGGCTTC

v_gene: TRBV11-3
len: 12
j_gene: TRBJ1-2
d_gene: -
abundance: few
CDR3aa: CASSEGSDGYTF
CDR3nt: TGTGCCAGCAGTGAGGGGAGCGATGGCTACACCTTC

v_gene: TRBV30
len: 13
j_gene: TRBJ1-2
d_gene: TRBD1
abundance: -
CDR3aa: CAWTGTAIYGYTF
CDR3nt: TGTGCCTGGACCGGGACAGCAATCTATGGCTACACCTTC

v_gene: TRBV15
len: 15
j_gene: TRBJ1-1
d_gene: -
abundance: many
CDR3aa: CATSSGPGYHTEAFF
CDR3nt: TGTGCCACCAGCAGTGGCCCTGGCTACCACACTGAAGCTTTCTTT

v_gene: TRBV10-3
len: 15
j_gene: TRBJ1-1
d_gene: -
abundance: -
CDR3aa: CAISESGRENTEAFF
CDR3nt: TGTGCCATCAGTGAGTCGGGACGGGAGAACACTGAAGCTTTCTTT

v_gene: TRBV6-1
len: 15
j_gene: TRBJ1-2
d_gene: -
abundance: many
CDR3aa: CASSEFPGYNYGYTF
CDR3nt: TGTGCCAGCAGTGAATTTCCGGGATACAACTATGGCTACACCTTC

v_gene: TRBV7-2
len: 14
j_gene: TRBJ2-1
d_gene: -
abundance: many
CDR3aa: CASSFSSGVNEQFF
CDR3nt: TGTGCCAGCAGCTTTTCCTCAGGGGTGAATGAGCAGTTCTTC

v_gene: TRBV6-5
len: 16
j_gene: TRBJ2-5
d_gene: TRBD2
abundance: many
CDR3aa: CASSYSGGGRQETQYF
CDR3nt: TGTGCCAGCAGTTACTCGGGCGGGGGACGCCAAGAGACCCAGTACTTC

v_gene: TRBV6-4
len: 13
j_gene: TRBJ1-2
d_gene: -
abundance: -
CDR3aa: CASSHSGTYGYTF
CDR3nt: TGTGCCAGCAGCCACTCAGGGACCTATGGCTACACCTTC

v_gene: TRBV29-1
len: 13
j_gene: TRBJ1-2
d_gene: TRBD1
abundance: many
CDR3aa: CSVRRTGDYGYTF
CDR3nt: TGCAGCGTTCGTCGGACAGGGGACTATGGCTACACCTTC

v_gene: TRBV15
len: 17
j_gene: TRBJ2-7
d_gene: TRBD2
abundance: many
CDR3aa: CATTPGASGSSIHEQYF
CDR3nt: TGTGCCACCACCCCAGGGGCTAGCGGGAGTAGTATCCACGAGCAGTACTTC

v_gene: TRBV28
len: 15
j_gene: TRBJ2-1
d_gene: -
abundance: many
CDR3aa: CASSPTGRGYNEQFF
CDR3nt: TGTGCCAGCAGTCCAACAGGGAGGGGATACAATGAGCAGTTCTTC

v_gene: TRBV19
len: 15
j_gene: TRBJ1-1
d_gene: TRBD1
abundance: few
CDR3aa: CASSRDRGLSTEAFF
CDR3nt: TGTGCCAGTAGTAGGGACAGGGGGCTCAGCACTGAAGCTTTCTTT

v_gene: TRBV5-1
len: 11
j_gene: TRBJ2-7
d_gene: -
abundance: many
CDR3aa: CASSENYEQYF
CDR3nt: TGCGCCAGCTCAGAGAACTACGAGCAGTACTTC

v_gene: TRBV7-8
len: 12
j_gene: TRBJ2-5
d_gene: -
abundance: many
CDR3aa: CASSLDRETQYF
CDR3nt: TGTGCCAGCAGCTTAGATAGGGAGACCCAGTACTTC

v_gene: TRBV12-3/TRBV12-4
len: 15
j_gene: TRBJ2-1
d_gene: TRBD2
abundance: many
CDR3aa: CASSSTSGSISEQFF
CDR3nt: TGTGCCAGCAGTTCGACTAGCGGATCCATATCGGAGCAGTTCTTC

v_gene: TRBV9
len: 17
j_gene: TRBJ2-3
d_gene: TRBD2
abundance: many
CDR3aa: CASSPSLAGVMADTQYF
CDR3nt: TGTGCCAGCAGCCCTTCTCTTGCGGGAGTAATGGCAGATACGCAGTATTTT

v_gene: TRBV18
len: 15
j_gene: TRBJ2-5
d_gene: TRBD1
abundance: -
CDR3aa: CASSPPSTGEETQYF
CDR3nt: TGTGCCAGCTCACCACCCAGCACAGGGGAAGAGACCCAGTACTTC

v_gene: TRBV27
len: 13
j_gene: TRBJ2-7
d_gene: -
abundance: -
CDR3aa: CASRLPGADEQYF
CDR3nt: TGTGCCAGCAGACTCCCGGGGGCGGACGAGCAGTACTTC

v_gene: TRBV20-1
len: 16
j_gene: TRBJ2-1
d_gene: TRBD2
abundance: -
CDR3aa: CSAETRLAGAVDEQFF
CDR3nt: TGCAGTGCTGAAACCCGACTAGCGGGAGCTGTGGATGAGCAGTTCTTC

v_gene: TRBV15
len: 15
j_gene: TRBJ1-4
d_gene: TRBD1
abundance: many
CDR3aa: CATDQGDATNEKLFF
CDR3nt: TGTGCCACCGACCAGGGGGATGCAACTAATGAAAAACTGTTTTTT

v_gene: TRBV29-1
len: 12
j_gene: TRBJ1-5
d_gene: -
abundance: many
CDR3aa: CSVLIGNQPQHF
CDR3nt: TGCAGCGTCTTGATAGGGAATCAGCCCCAGCATTTT

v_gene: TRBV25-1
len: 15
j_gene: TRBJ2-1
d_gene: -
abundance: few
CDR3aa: CASSEYVGVEGEQFF
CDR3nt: TGTGCCAGCAGTGAATACGTGGGAGTAGAAGGTGAGCAGTTCTTC

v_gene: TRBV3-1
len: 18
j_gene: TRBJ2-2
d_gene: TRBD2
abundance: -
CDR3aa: CASSQDITSGATTGELFF
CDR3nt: TGTGCCAGCAGCCAAGATATCACTAGCGGGGCCACGACCGGGGAGCTGTTTTTT

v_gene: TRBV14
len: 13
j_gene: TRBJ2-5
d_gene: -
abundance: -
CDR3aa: CASSPRVRETQYF
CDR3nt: TGTGCCAGCAGCCCGCGCGTGAGGGAGACCCAGTACTTC

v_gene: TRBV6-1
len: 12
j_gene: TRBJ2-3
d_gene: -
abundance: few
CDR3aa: CASNGNTDTQYF
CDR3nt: TGTGCCAGCAACGGGAACACAGATACGCAGTATTTT

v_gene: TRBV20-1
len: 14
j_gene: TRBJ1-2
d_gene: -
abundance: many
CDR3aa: CSARDPERARGYTF
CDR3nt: TGCAGTGCTAGAGACCCGGAGAGGGCGCGGGGCTACACCTTC

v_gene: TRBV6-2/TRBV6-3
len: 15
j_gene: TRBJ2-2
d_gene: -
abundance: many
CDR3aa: CASSHWFTNTGELFF
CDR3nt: TGTGCCAGCAGCCACTGGTTTACGAACACCGGGGAGCTGTTTTTT

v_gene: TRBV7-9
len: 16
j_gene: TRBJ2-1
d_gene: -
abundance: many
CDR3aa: CASTPRGSSAPNEQFF
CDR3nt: TGTGCCAGCACTCCCCGAGGGAGTTCTGCCCCCAATGAGCAGTTCTTC

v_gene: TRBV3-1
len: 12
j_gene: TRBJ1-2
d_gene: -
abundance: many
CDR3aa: CASSLGIDGYTF
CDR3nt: TGTGCCAGCAGTCTTGGCATAGATGGCTACACCTTC

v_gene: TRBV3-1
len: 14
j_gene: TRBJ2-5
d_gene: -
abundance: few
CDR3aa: CASSQDLAEETQYF
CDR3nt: TGTGCCAGCAGCCAAGACCTAGCAGAAGAGACCCAGTACTTC

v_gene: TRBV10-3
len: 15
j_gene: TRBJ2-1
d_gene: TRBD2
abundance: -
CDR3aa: CAISELLAVYNEQFF
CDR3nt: TGTGCCATCAGTGAGTTACTAGCGGTCTACAATGAGCAGTTCTTC

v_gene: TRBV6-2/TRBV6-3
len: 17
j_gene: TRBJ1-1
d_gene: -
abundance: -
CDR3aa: CASSGSRDTSWNTEAFF
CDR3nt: TGTGCCAGCAGTGGGTCCCGGGACACGTCCTGGAACACTGAAGCTTTCTTT

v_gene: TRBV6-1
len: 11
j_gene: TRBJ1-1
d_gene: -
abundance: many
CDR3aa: CASSATGPTFF
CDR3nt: TGTGCCAGCAGTGCGACAGGTCCCACTTTCTTT

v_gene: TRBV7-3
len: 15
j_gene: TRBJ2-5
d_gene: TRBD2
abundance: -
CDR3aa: CASSPRSGSGETRYF
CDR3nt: TGTGCCAGCAGCCCCCGAAGCGGGAGTGGGGAGACCCGGTACTTC

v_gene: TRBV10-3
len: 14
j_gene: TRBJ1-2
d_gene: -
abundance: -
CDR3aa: CAIGTGTEYYGYTF
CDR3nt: TGTGCCATCGGAACCGGGACGGAATATTATGGCTACACCTTC

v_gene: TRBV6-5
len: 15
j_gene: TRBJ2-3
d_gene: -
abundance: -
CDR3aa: CASSYVGTSTDTQYF
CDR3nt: TGTGCCAGCAGTTACGTCGGGACTAGCACAGATACGCAGTATTTT

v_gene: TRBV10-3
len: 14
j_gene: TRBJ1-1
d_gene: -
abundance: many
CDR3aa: CAISTRGLNTEAFF
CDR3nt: TGTGCCATCTCCACACGCGGACTGAACACTGAAGCTTTCTTT

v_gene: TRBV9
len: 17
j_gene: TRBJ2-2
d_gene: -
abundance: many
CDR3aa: CASSATAHQGGTGELFF
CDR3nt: TGTGCCAGCAGCGCCACAGCCCACCAGGGGGGGACCGGGGAGCTGTTTTTT

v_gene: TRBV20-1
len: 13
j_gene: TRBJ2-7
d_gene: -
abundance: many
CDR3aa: CSAREGLGYEQYF
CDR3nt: TGCAGTGCTAGAGAAGGGTTGGGTTACGAGCAGTACTTC

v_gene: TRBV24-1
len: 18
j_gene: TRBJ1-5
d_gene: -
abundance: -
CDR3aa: CATRRCHGMGGLGQPQHF
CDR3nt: TGTGCCACCAGAAGGTGCCATGGGATGGGGGGTTTGGGACAGCCCCAGCATTTT

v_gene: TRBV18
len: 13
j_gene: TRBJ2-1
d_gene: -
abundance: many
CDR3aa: CASSPRQDNEQFF
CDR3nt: TGTGCCAGCTCACCACGTCAGGACAATGAGCAGTTCTTC

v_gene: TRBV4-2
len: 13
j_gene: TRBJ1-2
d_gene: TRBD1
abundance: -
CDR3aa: CASGQGRSYGYTF
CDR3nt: TGTGCCAGTGGACAGGGACGTTCCTATGGCTACACCTTC

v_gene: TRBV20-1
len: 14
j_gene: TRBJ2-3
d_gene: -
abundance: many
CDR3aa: CSARDWGGADTQYF
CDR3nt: TGCAGTGCTAGAGATTGGGGCGGGGCGGATACGCAGTATTTT

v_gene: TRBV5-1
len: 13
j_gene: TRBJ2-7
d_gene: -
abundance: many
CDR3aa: CASSRDNYYEQYF
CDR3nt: TGCGCCAGCAGCCGGGACAACTACTACGAGCAGTACTTC

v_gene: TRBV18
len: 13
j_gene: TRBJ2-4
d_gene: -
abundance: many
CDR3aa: CASSPLAFLDQYF
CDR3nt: TGTGCCAGCTCACCATTAGCCTTTTTGGATCAGTACTTC